This entry is about one TCR beta chain. As yet, its antigen is unknown. Produced via immunoSEQ multiplex PCR; TCRdb's table is partial and in-frame only. Here the sample spans around 250,000 clones, 90% being singletons. Germline V gives CDR1 MNHNS, CDR2 SASEGT. This CDR3 is 15 amino acids long. With 4 bases removed from V and 0 bases from J, the gap between germline ends came to 13 bases. This specimen belongs to a study of cytomegalovirus exposure and HLA in healthy donors. Whole-study results and caveats: In vitro confirmation showed three CMV-associated chains to be CMV antigen specific. Listed as cytomegalovirus-associated were around 160 TCR beta chains. Some public TCRs appeared in many individuals, while most sequences were rare.

The sequenced sample consisted of PBMCs. V is TRBV6-1 and J is TRBJ2-7; perhaps D is TRBD1 or TRBD2 (5 bases each). The TCR was taken from a woman in her twenties or thirties in good health and CMV-seronegative. This CDR3 reads CASSAVRGSSYEQYF. CDR3 DNA sequence: TGTGCCAGCAGTGCAGTACGGGGCAGCTCCTACGAGCAGTACTTC.